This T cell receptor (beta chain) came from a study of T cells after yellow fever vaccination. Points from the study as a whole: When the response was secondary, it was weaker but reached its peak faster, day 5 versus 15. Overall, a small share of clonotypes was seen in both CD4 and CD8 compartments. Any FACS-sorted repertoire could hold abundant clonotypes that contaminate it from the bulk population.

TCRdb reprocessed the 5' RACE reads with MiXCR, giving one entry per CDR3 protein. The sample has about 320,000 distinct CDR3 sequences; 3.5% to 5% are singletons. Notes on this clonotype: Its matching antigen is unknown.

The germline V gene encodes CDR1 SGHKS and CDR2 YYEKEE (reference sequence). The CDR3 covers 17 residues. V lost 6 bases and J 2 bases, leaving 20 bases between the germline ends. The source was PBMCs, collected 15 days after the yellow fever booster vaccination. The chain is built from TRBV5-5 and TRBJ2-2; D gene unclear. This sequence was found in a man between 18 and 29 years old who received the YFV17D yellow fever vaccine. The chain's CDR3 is CASTRAPAAVNTGELFF. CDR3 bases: TGTGCCAGCACCCGGGCCCCGGCCGCCGTAAACACCGGGGAGCTGTTTTTT.